These 26 T cell receptor beta chains came from one sample sequenced in a study of T cell responses to AZD1222 COVID-19 vaccine. The assay was immunoSEQ multiplex PCR, and TCRdb's table has in-frame clones only and misses some. The top ten clones hold 6.2% of a sample with 100,000 to 130,000 clones, about 93% of them seen once. The sequences come from peripheral blood, collected 28 days after the second AZD1222 dose. These TCRs come from an adult who received the AZD1222 COVID-19 vaccine.

The chain employs TRBV4-1 and TRBJ1-2; D call uncertain. The CDR3 contains 15 residues. CDR1 and CDR2 (germline): MGHRA, YSYEKL. With 3 bases removed from V and 4 bases from J, the gap between germline ends came to 15 bases. The CDR3 loop reads CASSQAPGYVYGYTF. The CDR3 bases are TGCGCCAGCAGCCAGGCCCCCGGGTACGTCTATGGCTACACCTTC.

The rearrangement uses TRBV7-2 and TRBJ2-1; 7 positions agree with TRBD1. Germline-derived CDR1 and CDR2 are SGHTA and FQGNSA. The CDR3 is 17 residues long. V trimming: 3 bases; J trimming: 0 bases; junction bases outside the gene matches: 8. The CDR3 spells CASSFPQGSGSYNEQFF. The CDR3 DNA reads as TGTGCCAGCAGCTTTCCACAGGGGTCGGGCTCCTACAATGAGCAGTTCTTC.

The V gene is TRBV7-6, the J gene TRBJ1-4; a weak D match, TRBD1 (5 bases). The CDR3 has 17 amino acids. Per the germline V gene, CDR1 is SGHVS and CDR2 is FNYEAQ. The ends were cut back, 5 bases at V and 2 bases at J, with 18 bases in the middle. CDR3 DNA sequence: TGTGCCAGCAGCACCCGGGCGGGGGGATGGACTAATGAAAAACTGTTTTTT. It yields the protein CASSTRAGGWTNEKLFF.

The V call is TRBV7-9, the J call TRBJ2-1; 14 nucleotides agree with TRBD2. J was trimmed by 9 bases and V by 6 bases; bases with no gene match: 7. Germline loops: CDR1 SEHNR, CDR2 FQNEAQ (reference sequence). The CDR3 loop spans 15 amino acids. CDR3 sequence: CASRSGLAGVGEQFF. In nucleotides, the CDR3 is TGTGCCAGCAGATCGGGACTAGCGGGAGTTGGTGAGCAGTTCTTC.

By share, this clone ranks as medium-sized. The genes are TRBV4-2 and TRBJ1-6; 10 positions agree with TRBD1. CDR3 size: 15 residues. The V segment lost 2 bases and the J segment 10 bases; nucleotides outside the gene matches: 5. Germline lookup yields CDR1 LGHNA and CDR2 YNFKEQ. The CDR3 sequence is CASSQRQGARSPLHF. CDR3 DNA: TGTGCCAGCAGCCAAAGACAGGGGGCGCGGTCACCCCTCCACTTT.

V gene TRBV5-4 combines with J gene TRBJ2-4, with D perhaps being TRBD1 or TRBD2 (6 bases each). The germline V gene encodes CDR1 SGHNT and CDR2 YYREEE (reference sequence). Trimming pared 0 bases from V and 4 bases from J, leaving 14 bases between. The CDR3 covers 16 residues. As DNA, the CDR3 is TGTGCCAGCAGCTTGGGCAGCGGAGGGGGTAAAAACATTCAGTACTTC. It specifies CASSLGSGGGKNIQYF.

This chain links TRBV5-6 with TRBJ2-3, with D hard to call. Trimming cost V 1 base and J 0 bases, with 6 bases left between them. Germline CDR1 and CDR2: SGHDT and YYEEEE. The CDR3 spans 14 residues. The CDR3 DNA follows: TGTGCCAGCAGCTTGTTTGTAAGCACAGATACGCAGTATTTT. Encoded protein: CASSLFVSTDTQYF.

The CDR3 here is CASSPRRTGRDEQYF. CDR3 nucleotide sequence: TGTGCCAGCAGCCCTAGACGGACAGGGCGGGACGAGCAGTACTTC. The rearrangement joins TRBV11-2 to TRBJ2-7; 8 bases are a match to TRBD1. There are 15 residues in the CDR3. Germline-derived CDR1 and CDR2 are SGHAT and FQNNGV. Trimming removed 5 bases from V and 5 bases from J; junction bases left unmatched: 11.

This clone was found once. This rearrangement joins TRBV6-5 to TRBJ1-2; unclear D gene. This CDR3 is built from 15 residues. Germline CDR1 is MNHEY and CDR2 is SVGAGI. Trimming took off 0 bases at V and 4 bases at J, with 12 bases between the two ends. The CDR3 region is CASSYSSDPGYGYTF. For the CDR3, the DNA is TGTGCCAGCAGTTACTCGTCGGATCCGGGCTATGGCTACACCTTC.

The chain joins TRBV19 to TRBJ2-1, with D possibly being TRBD2 (5 bases). The germline V gene has CDR1 LNHDA and CDR2 SQIVND (reference sequence). This CDR3 has 14 residues. The V end was cut by 6 bases, the J end by 2 bases, with 11 bases between. CDR3 sequence reads: CASRTAGTYNEQFF. CDR3 coding DNA: TGTGCCAGTAGGACCGCCGGGACCTACAATGAGCAGTTCTTC.

The chain uses TRBV14 and TRBJ2-1, with a weak D call TRBD1 (5 bases). There are 17 residues in the CDR3. Germline V CDR1 and CDR2: SGHDN, FVKESK. V lost 0 bases and J lost 3, with 15 bases in between. CDR3 residues: CASSQDFGRVGYNEQFF. The CDR3 DNA sequence: TGTGCCAGCAGCCAAGATTTCGGCAGGGTTGGCTACAATGAGCAGTTCTTC.

This chain uses TRBV14 with TRBJ2-1, with 10 bases matching TRBD2. CDR1 is SGHDN and CDR2 is FVKESK in the germline V gene. Trimming took 4 bases from V and 9 from J; bases not matched to a gene: 12. The length of the CDR3 is 16 residues. The CDR3, as DNA: TGTGCCAGCAGCCGGCCCCAGAAGCGGGAGGGCAGTGAGCAGTTCTTC. Encoded protein: CASSRPQKREGSEQFF.

The V and J genes are TRBV12-3 or TRBV12-4 and TRBJ2-7; D not resolved. The CDR3 covers 11 residues. Trimming removed 3 bases from V and 3 bases from J, with 3 bases in between. The CDR3 region is CASSLNYEQYF. In DNA form, the CDR3 reads TGTGCCAGCAGTTTGAACTACGAGCAGTACTTC.

This chain uses TRBV3-1 (or the pseudogene TRBV3-2) with TRBJ2-7; 9 nucleotides align to TRBD2. Germline V gene lookup returns CDR1 LGHDT and CDR2 YNNKEL (reference sequence). This CDR3 region has 16 residues. Losses at the gene ends were 5 bases for V and 2 bases for J; bases not matched to a gene: 10. CDR3 protein: CASSRRGAGGPYEQYF. The DNA of the CDR3 is TGTGCCAGCAGCAGAAGGGGGGCGGGAGGGCCCTACGAGCAGTACTTC.

Only a few counts were recorded for this clone. The chain has TRBV27 and TRBJ2-7; perhaps D is TRBD1 or TRBD2 (5 bases each). V was clipped by 2 bases and J by 4 bases, with 15 bases between them. The CDR3 totals 15 residues. CDR1 and CDR2 from the germline V gene are MNHEY and SMNVEV (reference sequence). CDR3 nucleotides: TGTGCCAGCAGTTTAATGACTGGGGGTTGGTACGAGCAGTACTTC. It specifies CASSLMTGGWYEQYF.

V and J are TRBV14 and TRBJ2-7; TRBD1 matches 8 bases. Per germline, CDR1 SGHDN and CDR2 FVKESK. The CDR3 is 15 amino acids. J was trimmed by 5 bases and V by 2 bases; bases with no gene match: 8. This CDR3 reads CASSQSGQGFHEQYF. The CDR3 nucleotides read TGTGCCAGCAGCCAATCAGGACAGGGTTTCCACGAGCAGTACTTC.

As for this clone: Other DNA sequences in the sample encode the same CDR3. The rearrangement links TRBV5-1 to TRBJ1-2; 7 bases map to TRBD1. Germline V gives CDR1 SGHRS, CDR2 YFSETQ. V lost 0 bases and J lost 6; bases outside the gene matches: 2. This CDR3 has 13 amino acids. The CDR3, as DNA: TGCGCCAGCAGCTTGGGACAGGGAGATGGCTACACCTTC. This encodes CASSLGQGDGYTF.

V and J are TRBV6-2 or TRBV6-3 and TRBJ1-1, with D tentatively TRBD1 (5 bases). V was cut by 5 bases and J by 0 bases, with 13 bases left in between. The CDR3 loop spans 15 amino acids. Germline values: CDR1 MNHEY, CDR2 SVGEGT. CDR3: CASSTAQGVNTEAFF. The CDR3 DNA sequence: TGTGCCAGCAGTACAGCCCAGGGTGTGAACACTGAAGCTTTCTTT.

The chain combines TRBV27 with TRBJ2-7; no firm D call. Germline V gives CDR1 MNHEY, CDR2 SMNVEV (reference sequence). The V and J ends lost 7 bases and 0 bases respectively, with 19 bases between them. This CDR3 is built from 16 residues. This CDR3 reads CASNHYVGGDSYEQYF. CDR3 sequence (DNA): TGTGCCAGCAATCATTACGTGGGTGGAGACTCCTACGAGCAGTACTTC.

The CDR3 nucleotides are TGTGCCAGCAGCCAAGGGCTCCATCAGCCCCAGCATTTT. Translating gives CASSQGLHQPQHF. V is TRBV4-2 and J is TRBJ1-5; no clear D gene. V shed 1 base and J shed 5 bases, with 6 bases lying between them. Germline V gene data show CDR1 as LGHNA and CDR2 as YNFKEQ. This CDR3 region has 13 residues.

This clone appeared once. The chain links TRBV6-2 or TRBV6-3 to TRBJ2-1; D unclear. CDR3 length: 13 amino acids. V was pared by 4 bases and J by 3 bases, with 7 bases between. CDR1 is MNHEY, CDR2 SVGEGT, per germline. This CDR3 reads CASSFRHYNEQFF. Written as DNA, the CDR3 is TGTGCCAGCAGTTTCAGACACTACAATGAGCAGTTCTTC.

This clone was counted a few times. V usage is TRBV4-1 and J usage is TRBJ2-1, with 7 nucleotides matching TRBD2. Germline V gene data show CDR1 as MGHRA and CDR2 as YSYEKL. This CDR3 comprises 14 residues. J gave up 3 bases and V 3 bases, and 2 bases lay outside the gene matches. The CDR3, as DNA: TGCGCCAGCAGCCATAGCGGGCTCTACAATGAGCAGTTCTTC. Translated: CASSHSGLYNEQFF.

The CDR3 region has the DNA TGTGCCAGCAGCTTGGAGGGGGGGAGAACAGATACGCAGTATTTT. Amino acid sequence: CASSLEGGRTDTQYF. The J gene is TRBJ2-3, the V gene TRBV5-5, with D tentatively TRBD2 (7 bases). Germline V lookup: CDR1 SGHKS, CDR2 YYEKEE (reference sequence). The CDR3 runs 15 residues. V dropped 0 bases and J dropped 3 bases, with 11 bases sitting between them.

The CDR3 nucleotides read TGTGCCAGCAGTGGACCCGGTGCGGGCAATCAGCCCCAGCATTTT. Amino acids: CASSGPGAGNQPQHF. The genes are TRBV2 and TRBJ1-5; D not resolved. The length of the CDR3 is 15 residues. V lost 4 bases, J lost 2 bases, and 12 bases lay in between. The V gene's germline CDR1 is SNHLY and CDR2 FYNNEI.

The table lists this clone with a count of one. The CDR3 region has the DNA TGTGCCAGCAGCCCCCAAGCTGTTAACTATGGCTACACCTTC. Translation gives CASSPQAVNYGYTF. The chain has TRBV9 and TRBJ1-2; D unclear. CDR3 length: 14 amino acids. V was pared by 4 bases and J by 1 base, with 11 bases between. Germline loops: CDR1 SGDLS, CDR2 YYNGEE. Drawing the rest from reference TRBV9 and TRBJ1-2, the complete variable domain is DSGVTQTPKHLITATGQRVTLRCSPRSGDLSVYWYQQSLDQGLQFLIQYYNGEERAKGNILERFSAQQFPDLHSELNLSSLELGDSALYFCASSPQAVNYGYTFGSGTRLTVV.

In DNA, the CDR3 is TGTGCCAGCAGCTCGGAAGAGACCCAGTACTTC. This gives the protein CASSSEETQYF. The rearrangement uses TRBV7-2 and TRBJ2-5; D gene uncertain. This CDR3 has 11 residues. CDR1 and CDR2 from the germline V gene are SGHTA and FQGNSA. The V gene lost 4 bases and the J gene lost 3 bases, with 3 bases spanning the gap.